This T cell receptor beta chain was captured in a study of T cell responses to AZD1222 COVID-19 vaccine. Study-level information: The analysis combined second doses at about 4 or about 12 weeks. General study points: Within unmutated variant regions lay the reported targets of nearly half of spike-specific TCRs. White British ancestry dominated among donors, who included more females, and clonal diversity was possibly underestimated.

The V gene's germline CDR1 is MDHEN and CDR2 SYDVKM. The CDR3 sequence is 14 residues long. The V and J ends lost 5 bases and 1 base respectively, with 11 bases between them. Details on this clone: The antigen is undetermined.

The method was immunoSEQ multiplex PCR; TCRdb's version includes in-frame clones alone and lacks a portion of them. The table lists more than 95,000 clones, 89% of them singletons. The sequence derives from an adult in good health. The chain combines TRBV28 with TRBJ1-2; no reliable D call. This material consisted of peripheral blood, taken on day 0 of AZD1222 vaccination. The CDR3 bases are TGTGCCAGCAGTCTAACACAGATTAACTATGGCTACACCTTC. It yields the protein CASSLTQINYGYTF.